The sequence of this TCR beta chain was determined in a study of T cell responses to AZD1222 COVID-19 vaccine. Study conclusions and caveats: With two AZD1222 doses given, Spike-specific TCR breadth and depth both rose.

In the case of this clone: The antigen is undetermined.

The study pooled second doses at about 4 or about 12 weeks. Germline V gene data show CDR1 as SGHAT and CDR2 as FQNNGV. CDR3 length: 13 residues. Trimming shortened V by 4 bases and J by 7 bases, and 8 bases separated the two germline ends. Assay: immunoSEQ multiplex PCR; the TCRdb copy retains only in-frame clones and omits some. The table shows approximately 120,000 clones, with more than 70% occurring only once. This specimen was peripheral blood, taken 28 days after the second AZD1222 dose. The sequence was obtained from an adult who received the AZD1222 COVID-19 vaccine. The chain has TRBV11-2 and TRBJ1-6; D not resolved. In DNA form, the CDR3 reads TGTGCCAGCAGCTCTCTAATAAATTCACCCCTCCACTTT. Encoded protein: CASSSLINSPLHF.